This TCR beta chain was sequenced in a study of cytomegalovirus exposure and HLA in healthy donors. Notes on the study in general: Researchers catalogued approximately 170 TCR beta chains as cytomegalovirus-associated.

Some clones are missing from TCRdb's copy, which holds only in-frame ones; the method was immunoSEQ multiplex PCR. The table shows roughly 150,000 clones, with around nine tenths occurring only once. Concerning this clone itself: Antigen specificity is unknown.

The sample consisted of PBMCs. This receptor was identified in a woman aged 18-30 years in good health and CMV-seropositive.

Written as DNA, the CDR3 is TGTGCCAGCAGTTTAACGGGGACTAATCAGCCCCAGCATTTT. Its translation: CASSLTGTNQPQHF. The V and J genes are TRBV27 and TRBJ1-5; D is perhaps TRBD1 (5 bases). Germline lookup yields CDR1 MNHEY and CDR2 SMNVEV (reference sequence). There are 14 residues in the CDR3. V lost 2 bases and J 4 bases, leaving 9 bases between the germline ends.